Listed below are T cell receptor beta chains from one sample, sequenced in a study of Graves' ophthalmopathy and Graves' hyperthyroidism. TCRdb used MiXCR to reprocess the multiplex PCR reads, holding one entry per CDR3 protein. The profile shows about 400,000 distinct CDR3 sequences, roughly 15% of them singletons. Sequencing used peripheral blood. The receptors here all came from a woman younger than 30 with stable Graves' hyperthyroidism. Each CDR3 is given with its conserved first and last residue. A D gene is named only where the DNA matches it firmly. Clone size, where shown, is once, few, many, or a class for clones that have expanded.

j_gene	abundance	v_gene	d_gene	CDR3aa	CDR3nt
TRBJ2-3	few	TRBV6-2/TRBV6-3	TRBD1	CASSLTKTGWITDTQYF	TGTGCCAGCAGCCTTACGAAGACAGGGTGGATCACAGATACGCAGTATTTT
TRBJ1-5	.	TRBV6-1	.	CASSRMRGVDQPQHF	TGTGCCAGCAGTCGAATGAGAGGGGTGGATCAGCCCCAGCATTTT
TRBJ2-2	.	TRBV7-2	TRBD1	CASSTQTGTGELFF	TGTGCCAGCAGCACCCAGACAGGGACCGGGGAGCTGTTTTTT
TRBJ2-7	many	TRBV10-2	.	CASSERDFHSYEQYF	TGCGCCAGCAGTGAAAGGGACTTCCACTCCTACGAGCAGTACTTC
TRBJ2-7	.	TRBV3-1	.	CASSQEARGIAYEQYF	TGTGCCAGCAGCCAAGAAGCCCGGGGGATAGCCTACGAGCAGTACTTC
TRBJ1-2	many	TRBV7-9	.	CASSLAGTPNYGYTF	TGTGCCAGCAGCTTAGCCGGGACACCTAACTATGGCTACACCTTC
TRBJ1-1	many	TRBV6-2/TRBV6-3	TRBD1	CASRGQGSFVRAFF	TGTGCCAGCAGAGGACAGGGGTCCTTTGTACGGGCTTTCTTT
TRBJ1-6	few	TRBV14	.	CASRDRDGLSYNSPLHF	TGTGCCAGCAGAGACCGGGACGGACTCTCCTATAATTCACCCCTCCACTTT
TRBJ1-6	many	TRBV10-3	.	CAISSRDPPRHNSPLHF	TGTGCCATCAGCAGCCGGGACCCACCTAGACACAATTCACCCCTCCACTTT
TRBJ1-1	many	TRBV6-5	.	CASSYSGQGRTYTEAFF	TGTGCCAGCAGTTACTCGGGTCAGGGGAGGACGTACACTGAAGCTTTCTTT
TRBJ1-1	once	TRBV18	.	CASSLGGARGTEAFF	TGTGCCAGCTCACTAGGAGGAGCTCGCGGCACTGAAGCTTTCTTT
TRBJ1-1	many	TRBV19	.	CASSQHGGLNTEAFF	TGTGCCAGTAGCCAGCACGGGGGATTGAACACTGAAGCTTTCTTT
TRBJ1-6	many	TRBV14	TRBD1	CASQTGGNSPLHF	TGTGCCAGCCAGACAGGGGGTAATTCACCCCTCCACTTT
TRBJ1-6	many	TRBV6-1	.	CASDFVPGWSSYNSPLHF	TGTGCCAGCGATTTCGTTCCCGGATGGAGCTCCTATAATTCACCCCTCCACTTT
TRBJ2-1	few	TRBV7-9	.	CASSSGYNEQFF	TGTGCCAGCAGCTCAGGGTACAATGAGCAGTTCTTC
TRBJ1-1	many	TRBV19	.	CASSWGGYKANTEAFF	TGTGCCAGTAGTTGGGGTGGGTACAAAGCGAACACTGAAGCTTTCTTT
TRBJ1-2	few	TRBV6-1	.	CASSLDPGGDFYGYTF	TGTGCCAGCAGTCTGGACCCGGGGGGTGACTTTTATGGCTACACCTTC
TRBJ1-5	.	TRBV20-1	TRBD1	CSVDTGTERNQPQHF	TGCAGTGTCGATACCGGGACAGAACGCAATCAGCCCCAGCATTTT
TRBJ2-7	many	TRBV27	.	CASLSYEQYF	TGTGCCAGTCTCTCCTACGAGCAGTACTTC
TRBJ2-4	few	TRBV10-1	TRBD2	CASSESTSGGQVAKNIQYF	TGCGCCAGCAGTGAGTCGACTAGCGGGGGTCAGGTAGCCAAAAACATTCAGTACTTC
TRBJ1-1	many	TRBV12-3/TRBV12-4	.	CASRQQGREAFF	TGTGCCAGCAGACAGCAGGGGCGTGAAGCTTTCTTT
TRBJ1-1	many	TRBV12-3/TRBV12-4	.	CASTRGRFREAFF	TGTGCCAGCACACGGGGACGTTTTAGGGAGGCTTTCTTT
TRBJ1-1	many	TRBV12-3/TRBV12-4	.	CASSFRGFGTEAFF	TGTGCCAGCAGTTTTAGGGGATTCGGCACTGAAGCTTTCTTT
TRBJ1-2	few	TRBV12-3/TRBV12-4	.	CASSFQGTYGYTF	TGTGCCAGCAGTTTTCAGGGGACCTATGGCTACACCTTC
TRBJ1-2	many	TRBV6-2/TRBV6-3	.	CASSYGRVDGYTF	TGTGCCAGCAGTTACGGCAGGGTGGATGGCTACACCTTC
TRBJ2-7	once	TRBV12-3/TRBV12-4	.	CASTSPEVYEQYF	TGTGCCAGCACTTCACCGGAGGTCTACGAGCAGTACTTC
TRBJ1-1	many	TRBV19	TRBD1	CASSKRGGTANTEAFF	TGTGCCAGTAGTAAAAGGGGAGGGACAGCGAACACTGAAGCTTTCTTT
TRBJ2-7	many	TRBV11-2	TRBD1	CASSFDRGSSYEQYF	TGTGCCAGCAGCTTTGACAGGGGAAGCTCCTACGAGCAGTACTTC
TRBJ2-4	many	TRBV6-2/TRBV6-3	.	CASSYSRVAKNIQYF	TGTGCCAGCAGTTACTCCAGGGTAGCCAAAAACATTCAGTACTTC
TRBJ2-2	many	TRBV14	.	CASSQGGYRTGELFF	TGTGCCAGCAGCCAAGGGGGATATCGCACCGGGGAGCTGTTTTTT
TRBJ2-4	many	TRBV20-1	.	CSAYSLAKNIQYF	TGCAGTGCCTATTCTTTAGCCAAAAACATTCAGTACTTC
TRBJ1-1	many	TRBV12-3/TRBV12-4	.	CASGLAEAFF	TGTGCCAGCGGTCTGGCTGAAGCTTTCTTT
TRBJ2-6	.	TRBV6-1	.	CASSEAWVKPLGANVLTF	TGTGCCAGCAGTGAAGCGTGGGTAAAACCTCTGGGGGCCAACGTCCTGACTTTC
TRBJ1-1	many	TRBV4-1	.	CASSHMGENTEAFF	TGCGCCAGCAGTCACATGGGAGAGAACACTGAAGCTTTCTTT
TRBJ2-6	.	TRBV27	.	CASSLRRFSGANVLTF	TGTGCCAGCAGTTTAAGGAGGTTCTCTGGGGCCAACGTCCTGACTTTC
TRBJ2-7	few	TRBV12-3/TRBV12-4	TRBD2	CASSQSGRAYEQYF	TGTGCCAGCAGTCAAAGCGGGAGGGCCTACGAGCAGTACTTC
TRBJ2-2	few	TRBV11-3	TRBD2	CASSLGWRAGGFVPSGELFF	TGTGCCAGCAGCTTAGGATGGCGCGCGGGGGGGTTCGTGCCGTCCGGGGAGCTGTTTTTT
TRBJ1-5	many	TRBV6-1	TRBD1	CASKKQGAGNQPQHF	TGTGCCAGCAAGAAACAGGGGGCAGGCAATCAGCCCCAGCATTTT
TRBJ2-6	.	TRBV27	.	CASSLLTGANVLTF	TGTGCCAGCAGTTTACTAACCGGGGCCAACGTCCTGACTTTC
TRBJ1-2	many	TRBV2	.	CASSDDERGYYGYTF	TGTGCCAGCAGCGATGACGAAAGGGGTTACTATGGCTACACCTTC
TRBJ2-5	many	TRBV20-1	TRBD2	CSANLAGQETQYF	TGCAGTGCTAACCTAGCGGGCCAAGAGACCCAGTACTTC
TRBJ2-7	many	TRBV27	TRBD1	CASSFVPGQGHEQYF	TGTGCCAGCAGTTTTGTCCCGGGACAGGGCCACGAGCAGTACTTC
TRBJ1-1	many	TRBV19	TRBD1	CASSIGLGQGNTEAFF	TGTGCCAGTAGTATAGGCCTCGGACAGGGAAACACTGAAGCTTTCTTT
TRBJ1-2	many	TRBV12-3/TRBV12-4	TRBD1	CASSFGTGGYTF	TGTGCCAGCAGTTTTGGGACAGGAGGCTACACCTTC
TRBJ2-7	many	TRBV6-5	.	CAVSTAGRSYEQYF	TGTGCCGTCAGCACGGCAGGTCGCTCCTACGAGCAGTACTTC
TRBJ2-7	many	TRBV20-1	.	CSARDHPGDEQYF	TGCAGTGCTAGAGACCACCCGGGGGACGAGCAGTACTTC
TRBJ1-1	many	TRBV6-1	.	CASSEHSNTEAFF	TGTGCCAGCAGTGAACACTCGAACACTGAAGCTTTCTTT
TRBJ2-7	.	TRBV28	.	CASSVGTATSYEQYF	TGTGCCAGCAGTGTTGGGACCGCTACTTCCTACGAGCAGTACTTC
TRBJ1-6	.	TRBV6-2/TRBV6-3	.	CASSSRDSPLHF	TGTGCCAGCAGTTCGAGGGATTCACCCCTCCACTTT
TRBJ1-2	.	TRBV3-1	.	CASSQGLRNDGYTF	TGTGCCAGCAGCCAAGGTCTTCGGAATGATGGCTACACCTTC
TRBJ2-7	many	TRBV7-2	TRBD2	CASSLVAGGLLYEQYF	TGTGCCAGCAGCTTAGTTGCGGGGGGGCTCCTCTACGAGCAGTACTTC
TRBJ1-6	many	TRBV11-2	.	CASSSPGESPLHF	TGTGCCAGCAGCTCCCCGGGGGAATCACCCCTCCACTTT